This record covers a single T cell receptor (beta chain). Its antigen is not identified. This entry belongs to a study of T cells in localized non-small cell lung cancer. Overall study results and limits: Patients showing higher blood T cell density tended to see longer overall survival.

CDR1 MNHEY and CDR2 SVGAGI come from the germline V gene. The CDR3 is 13 amino acids. V was pared by 2 bases and J by 7 bases, with 9 bases between. The data were produced by immunoSEQ multiplex PCR, yet TCRdb's version contains in-frame clones alone and is incomplete. The profile shows fewer than 40,000 clones, around 93% of them singletons. The chain is built from TRBV6-5 and TRBJ2-4; tentatively, D is TRBD2 (6 bases). This sequence originates from an older female donor with stage I lung adenocarcinoma. The sequenced sample was peripheral blood, obtained before any cancer treatment. CDR3 bases: TGTGCCAGCAGTTACCGCGGAGGGAACATTCAGTACTTC. Protein: CASSYRGGNIQYF.